The 15 T cell receptor beta chains reported below all come from one sample, sequenced in a study of tumor and adjacent non-tumor tissue in lung cancer. RNA was extracted from bulk tissue without any cell sorting. TCRbeta libraries were built with three rounds of nested PCR, modified from ARM-PCR. TCRdb used MiXCR to reprocess the multiplex PCR reads, holding one entry per CDR3 protein. The table shows approximately 68,000 distinct CDR3 sequences, with around 73% occurring only once. Sequenced material: lung tumor tissue. The receptors originated from a man in his sixties with non-small cell lung cancer.

The rearrangement joins TRBV20-1 to TRBJ1-2; no clear D. Trimming took off 7 bases at V and 8 bases at J, with 20 bases between the two ends. The CDR3 has 13 residues. In germline, CDR1 is DFQATT, CDR2 SNEGSKA (reference sequence). The CDR3 is CSVPDFKPPGYTF. The CDR3 DNA follows: TGCAGTGTCCCTGATTTCAAACCCCCAGGCTACACCTTC.

Regarding this clonotype: Given the absence of the conserved phenylalanine or tryptophan at the CDR3 end, a read error is likely. The V gene is TRBV28, the J gene TRBJ2-1; D not resolved. Germline V gene sequence: CDR1 MDHEN, CDR2 SYDVKM. This CDR3 region has 14 residues. The CDR3 is CASSPRGAYNAQFI. CDR3 nucleotides: TGTGCCAGCAGTCCTAGAGGTGCCTACAATGCGCAGTTCATC.

This clonotype was counted a few times. One junction end does not reproduce the germline sequence, and a read error may be involved. CDR3 nucleotides: TGTAGTACTACTTTAGCGGGAGGGTCGGAGACCGGGGAGCTGTTTTTT. Amino acids: CSTTLAGGSETGELFF. The chain carries TRBV20-1 and TRBJ2-2; 11 nucleotides agree with TRBD2. The CDR3 totals 16 residues. Germline V gene lookup returns CDR1 DFQATT and CDR2 SNEGSKA (reference sequence).

Turning to this clonotype: One end of the junction varies from germline; a read error may be responsible. The CDR3 loop is CSASRGRGTKAFF. The DNA for the CDR3 is TGCAGTGCTAGTCGGGGGAGAGGCACTAAAGCATTCTTT. The chain is built from TRBV20-1 and TRBJ1-1, with D possibly matching TRBD1 (5 bases). There are 13 residues in the CDR3. Germline CDR1 DFQATT, CDR2 SNEGSKA (reference sequence).

This clonotype is categorized as medium-sized (0.01 to 0.1%). This chain joins TRBV29-1 and TRBJ2-1; TRBD1 is a possible D gene (6 bases). This CDR3 comprises 14 residues. The V and J ends lost 4 bases and 6 bases respectively, with 16 bases between them. Germline CDR1 SQVTM, CDR2 ANQGSEA. The CDR3 coding sequence is TGCAGCGTTGGGTCAGGGGTCATGGGCAATGAGCAGTTCTTC. It yields the protein CSVGSGVMGNEQFF.

To note about this clonotype: The junction departs from germline at one end; a sequencing error may be responsible. The genes are TRBV20-1 and TRBJ1-2, with D possibly TRBD1 on 5 matching bases. The germline V gene has CDR1 DFQATT and CDR2 SNEGSKA (reference sequence). This CDR3 is 14 amino acids long. CDR3: CSASPPRGPYGYIF. CDR3 nucleotide sequence: TGCAGTGCTAGTCCCCCCCGGGGCCCCTATGGCTACATCTTC.

This clonotype was counted between two and nine times. In DNA, the CDR3 is TGTGCCAGCACTCAGGGGGGGGGTGGAGGCTACACCTTC. Its protein is CASTQGGGGGYTF. This chain joins TRBV11-2 and TRBJ1-2; TRBD1 aligns across 7 bases. The V and J ends lost 7 bases and 8 bases, in that order; junction bases with no gene match: 10. Germline lookup yields CDR1 SGHAT and CDR2 FQNNGV. The CDR3 has 13 amino acids.

This chain links TRBV6-1 with TRBJ2-5, with 9 bases matching TRBD2. Germline CDR1 and CDR2: MNHNS and SASEGT. The CDR3 sequence is 14 residues long. V lost 10 bases to trimming and J lost 4 bases; unmatched junction nucleotides: 10. This CDR3 is CATTPISGRETQYF. In DNA, the CDR3 is TGTGCCACCACCCCGATTAGCGGGAGAGAGACCCAGTACTTC.

Details on this clonotype: One end of the junction does not line up with germline, which may come from a read error. The chain couples TRBV6-1 to TRBJ2-7, with 12 bases aligning to TRBD1. Germline CDR1 and CDR2: MNHNS and SASEGT. CDR3 length equals 14 residues. CDR3 in DNA: TGTGCCAGCAATACCGGGACAGGGGGCTACAAGCAGTACTTC. It is translated as CASNTGTGGYKQYF.

In this sample, this clonotype turned up once. This chain uses TRBV29-1 with TRBJ2-4, with unresolved D. The V end lost 6 bases, the J end lost 10 bases, and 16 bases lay between the germline ends. CDR1 is SQVTM and CDR2 is ANQGSEA in the germline V gene. CDR3 length: 12 amino acids. CDR3 sequence reads: CSVWVWGKIQYF. The DNA for the CDR3 is TGCAGCGTATGGGTGTGGGGAAAGATTCAGTACTTC.

The genes are TRBV6-5 and TRBJ2-7; D remains unclear. In germline, CDR1 is MNHEY, CDR2 SVGAGI. The CDR3 runs 14 residues. V lost 11 bases and J 3 bases, leaving 20 bases between the germline ends. CDR3 protein: CAASSLTQNYEQYF. CDR3 coding DNA: TGTGCCGCCAGTTCACTGACACAGAACTACGAGCAGTACTTC.

Remarks on this clonotype: A single base separates this from a much larger clone, so it may be a read error. DNA for the CDR3: TGTGCCTGCAGTTTGTTCAGGAATGAGCAGTTCTTC. It specifies CACSLFRNEQFF. V gene TRBV28 combines with J gene TRBJ2-1, with D uncertain. The germline V gene has CDR1 MDHEN and CDR2 SYDVKM. This CDR3 is built from 12 residues.

Turning to this clonotype: At one end the junction does not follow the germline gene, possibly because of a read error. The rearrangement links TRBV20-1 to TRBJ2-3; 7 bases agree with TRBD2. CDR1 is DFQATT and CDR2 is SNEGSKA in the germline V gene (reference sequence). CDR3 length: 14 residues. This chain's CDR3 is CSPHTSAYTDAQYF. Written as DNA, the CDR3 is TGCAGTCCACACACTAGCGCCTACACAGATGCGCAGTATTTT.

A note on this clonotype: A junction boundary mismatches the germline segment, possibly from a read error. The gene calls are TRBV12-3 or TRBV12-4 and TRBJ1-5; 8 nucleotides match TRBD1. The CDR3 extends over 15 amino acids. Here the CDR3 reads CVSSFRQGAGQPQHF. The DNA for the CDR3 is TGTGTCAGCAGTTTCCGGCAGGGGGCCGGGCAGCCCCAGCATTTT.

This clonotype was recorded a few times. V gene TRBV28 combines with J gene TRBJ1-6; 8 bases agree with TRBD1. Germline assignment: CDR1 MDHEN and CDR2 SYDVKM. The CDR3 totals 14 residues. The junction had 5 bases not matched to a gene; V was cut back by 6 bases and J by 7 bases. CDR3 region: CASRTGGRNSPLHF. CDR3 in DNA: TGTGCCAGCAGAACAGGGGGTAGAAATTCACCCCTCCACTTT.